A single sample is the source of the 10 T cell receptor beta chains below, sequenced in a study of T cell responses to AZD1222 COVID-19 vaccine. The table came from immunoSEQ multiplex PCR; TCRdb's copy has only in-frame clones and leaves some out. The table lists more than 150,000 clones, 75% to 90% of them singletons. The specimen comprised peripheral blood, sampled after recovery from COVID-19. These receptors came from an adult who had recovered from COVID-19.

This chain joins TRBV9 and TRBJ1-3, with no clear D. Germline values: CDR1 SGDLS, CDR2 YYNGEE. CDR3 length: 17 amino acids. The V end lost 1 base, the J end lost 1 base, and 15 bases lay between the germline ends. The CDR3 DNA reads TGTGCCAGCAGCGTATCGGTTTCTGGGAATTCTGGAAACACCATATATTTT. It translates to CASSVSVSGNSGNTIYF.

The chain joins TRBV7-3 to TRBJ2-1, with D maybe TRBD2 (7 bases). The CDR3 spans 15 residues. CDR1 is SGHTA and CDR2 is FQGTGA in the germline V gene. V was cut by 2 bases and J by 0 bases, with 8 bases left in between. The DNA of the CDR3 is TGTGCCAGCAGCTTACGGGGGGCCTCCTACAATGAGCAGTTCTTC. Translation: CASSLRGASYNEQFF.

The chain joins TRBV29-1 to TRBJ1-1; 7 bases line up with TRBD1. Germline-derived CDR1 and CDR2 are SQVTM and ANQGSEA. V was clipped by 5 bases and J by 4 bases; unmatched bases: 10. The CDR3 has 14 amino acids. CDR3 sequence: CSVSRTGAGTEAFF. The CDR3 coding sequence is TGCAGCGTTTCTAGGACAGGAGCGGGCACTGAAGCTTTCTTT. The full variable domain, completed using reference TRBV29-1 and TRBJ1-1, is SAVISQKPSRDICQRGTSLTIQCQVDSQVTMMFWYRQQPGQSLTLIATANQGSEATYESGFVIDKFPISRPNLTFSTLTVSNMSPEDSSIYLCSVSRTGAGTEAFFGQGTRLTVV.

V and J are TRBV6-2 or TRBV6-3 and TRBJ1-5; possible D gene TRBD1, 5 bases. CDR3 length: 13 residues. Per germline, CDR1 MNHEY and CDR2 SVGEGT. The germline V and J ends were trimmed by 7 bases and 7 bases, with 14 bases remaining between them. CDR3 protein: CASNPDTRQPQHF. The CDR3 DNA reads as TGTGCCAGCAACCCGGACACAAGGCAGCCCCAGCATTTT.

The rearrangement joins TRBV11-3 to TRBJ2-3, with D possibly matching TRBD1 (5 bases). V was pared by 8 bases and J by 4 bases, with 13 bases between. The CDR3 is 13 amino acids. Germline CDR1 reads SGHNT; CDR2 reads YENEEA. The CDR3 here is CASGQGQADTQYF. The CDR3, as DNA: TGTGCCAGCGGGCAGGGCCAAGCAGATACGCAGTATTTT.

The rearrangement joins TRBV18 to TRBJ2-7; TRBD2 is a possible D gene (6 bases). Germline V CDR1 and CDR2: KGHSH, LQKENI. The V end was cut by 3 bases, the J end by 3 bases, with 9 bases between. The CDR3 has 13 residues. CDR3 sequence (DNA): TGTGCCAGCTCACCGGGGACTTTCTACGAGCAGTACTTC. Translation: CASSPGTFYEQYF.

The chain combines TRBV5-1 with TRBJ2-2, with D unclear. The length of the CDR3 is 13 residues. Germline CDR1 reads SGHRS; CDR2 reads YFSETQ. The V end was cut by 0 bases, the J end by 5 bases, with 5 bases between. The CDR3 DNA is TGCGCCAGCAGCTTGGCCCAAACCGGGGAGCTGTTTTTT. Translating gives CASSLAQTGELFF.

The chain couples TRBV19 to TRBJ1-6, with D perhaps matching TRBD1 (5 bases). This CDR3 contains 17 residues. Germline V gene lookup returns CDR1 LNHDA and CDR2 SQIVND (reference sequence). The V gene lost 5 bases and the J gene lost 7 bases, with 21 bases spanning the gap. CDR3 in DNA: TGTGCCAGTAGTGTATCCGGGACGTCGGGGTGGAATTCACCCCTCCACTTT. Translating gives CASSVSGTSGWNSPLHF.

This clone has a single count. The CDR3 sequence: CAISSGSDPEYYGYTF. The DNA of the CDR3 is TGTGCCATCAGTTCCGGATCGGATCCTGAATACTATGGCTACACCTTC. V and J are TRBV10-3 and TRBJ1-2, with no clear D. The CDR3 consists of 16 residues. V lost 5 bases to trimming and J lost 3 bases, with 19 bases between them. Germline CDR1 ENHRY, CDR2 SYGVKD.

J is TRBJ1-2 and V is TRBV29-1, with D maybe TRBD1 (5 bases). Looked up from germline, CDR1 is SQVTM and CDR2 is ANQGSEA. The CDR3 consists of 13 residues. The ends were cut back, 4 bases at V and 0 bases at J, with 9 bases in the middle. For the CDR3, the DNA is TGCAGCGTTGGTGGGGGGACTAACTATGGCTACACCTTC. Translating gives CSVGGGTNYGYTF.